The 4 T cell receptor beta chains in this list originate from one sample, sequenced in a study of cytomegalovirus exposure and HLA in healthy donors. Primers for the PCR totalled 60 Vbeta and 13 Jbeta. Libraries were prepared by immunoSEQ multiplex PCR; TCRdb keeps only in-frame clonotypes and omits some of them. Recorded for this sample: tens of thousands of clones. Sequencing was performed on PBMCs. Receptor source: a woman aged 25-40 years in good health and CMV-seronegative.

The rearrangement joins TRBV18 to TRBJ2-6; D is perhaps TRBD2 (5 bases). V was cut by 6 bases and J by 0 bases, with 9 bases left in between. The CDR3 runs to 15 residues. Germline CDR1 reads KGHSH; CDR2 reads LQKENI. The CDR3 sequence is CASSSGVSGANVLTF. The CDR3 DNA sequence: TGTGCCAGCTCGTCCGGGGTCTCTGGGGCCAACGTCCTGACTTTC. Using reference TRBV18 and TRBJ2-6 for the parts outside the CDR3, the full variable domain is NAGVMQNPRHLVRRRGQEARLRCSPMKGHSHVYWYRQLPEEGLKFMVYLQKENIIDESGMPKERFSAEFPKEGPSILRIQQVVRGDSAAYFCASSSGVSGANVLTFGAGSRLTVL.

The chain links TRBV5-5 to TRBJ2-1; TRBD1 matches at 7 bases. Germline CDR1 SGHKS, CDR2 YYEKEE (reference sequence). CDR3 size: 15 residues. Trimming took 5 bases from V and 5 from J; bases not matched to a gene: 10. The CDR3 sequence is CASSSFSGQDNEQFF. The DNA of the CDR3 is TGTGCCAGCAGTTCTTTTTCCGGACAGGACAATGAGCAGTTCTTC.

The V gene is TRBV7-9, the J gene TRBJ1-1; TRBD1 might be the D (6 bases). V was clipped by 2 bases and J by 7 bases, with 11 bases between them. CDR3 length: 13 residues. CDR1 and CDR2 (germline): SEHNR, FQNEAQ (reference sequence). DNA of the CDR3: TGTGCCAGCAGCTTAATCGGACAGCTTGAAGCTTTCTTT. It yields the protein CASSLIGQLEAFF.

The rearrangement joins TRBV18 to TRBJ2-6; 8 bases line up with TRBD1. The CDR3 extends over 18 amino acids. Germline-derived CDR1 and CDR2 are KGHSH and LQKENI. Trimming took 3 bases from V and 4 from J; bases not matched to a gene: 11. CDR3: CASSPLGQAITGANVLTF. Written as DNA, the CDR3 is TGTGCCAGCTCACCCCTGGGACAGGCCATAACGGGGGCCAACGTCCTGACTTTC.